These 29 T cell receptor beta chains originate from one sample sequenced in a study of control samples from healthy donors and cancer patients. The data were produced by immunoSEQ multiplex PCR, yet TCRdb's version contains in-frame clones alone and is incomplete. This sample has some 70,000 clones, with approximately 88% found just once. Input material: PBMCs. These receptors were collected from a woman aged 45 to 65 with lung cancer.

The genes are TRBV5-6 and TRBJ2-5; D remains unclear. The germline gives CDR1 SGHDT, CDR2 YYEEEE. The CDR3 runs to 11 residues. V was clipped by 4 bases and J by 4 bases, with 5 bases between them. The CDR3 DNA is TGTGCCAGCAGCGTGAGAGAGACCCAGTACTTC. As protein: CASSVRETQYF.

The CDR3 DNA reads TGTGCCAGCAGCATAAATCCGGGACTAGCGGCCGGGGAGCTGTTTTTT. This sequence encodes CASSINPGLAAGELFF. This chain links TRBV6-4 with TRBJ2-2, with 11 positions matching TRBD2. After removal of 6 bases from V and 6 bases from J, the junction contained 9 bases not matched to a gene. Germline V lookup: CDR1 MRHNA, CDR2 SNTAGT. This CDR3 contains 16 residues.

This clone was recorded once. The chain combines TRBV4-2 with TRBJ2-7; no clear D gene. The CDR3 has 14 amino acids. Trimming stripped 1 base from V and 3 bases from J, with 10 bases between. Per germline, CDR1 LGHNA and CDR2 YNFKEQ. The CDR3 loop is CASSQAASGYEQYF. In DNA, the CDR3 is TGTGCCAGCAGCCAAGCAGCCTCGGGCTACGAGCAGTACTTC.

CDR3 sequence reads: CASSLLQGAYGYTF. CDR3 in DNA: TGTGCCAGCAGCTTACTACAGGGGGCGTATGGCTACACCTTC. V and J are TRBV7-9 and TRBJ1-2; 9 bases are a match to TRBD1. This CDR3 spans 14 amino acids. CDR1 is SEHNR and CDR2 is FQNEAQ in the germline V gene (reference sequence). Trimming removed 2 bases from V and 5 bases from J; junction bases left unmatched: 3.

The gene calls are TRBV4-3 and TRBJ1-1, with 10 bases identical to TRBD1. Germline V lookup: CDR1 LGHNA, CDR2 YSLEER. The CDR3 has 15 residues. The ends lost 4 bases at V and 4 bases at J; junction bases unmatched: 6. For the CDR3, the DNA is TGCGCCAGCAGCCGAGGGACAGGGGCGGGCACTGAAGCTTTCTTT. This encodes CASSRGTGAGTEAFF.

The rearrangement uses TRBV7-3 and TRBJ1-1, with 9 nucleotides matching TRBD1. The CDR3 runs to 13 residues. Germline CDR1 reads SGHTA; CDR2 reads FQGTGA. The junction had 4 bases not matched to a gene; V was cut back by 5 bases and J by 6 bases. The CDR3 here is CASSRDREAEAFF. The CDR3 DNA sequence: TGTGCCAGCAGCCGGGACAGGGAGGCTGAAGCTTTCTTT. The full variable domain, rest sourced from reference TRBV7-3 and TRBJ1-1, is GAGVSQTPSNKVTEKGKYVELRCDPISGHTALYWYRQSLGQGPEFLIYFQGTGAADDSGLPNDRFFAVRPEGSVSTLKIQRTERGDSAVYLCASSRDREAEAFFGQGTRLTVV.

This sequence joins TRBV5-4 and TRBJ2-3; 7 bases agree with TRBD1. J was trimmed by 5 bases and V by 3 bases; bases with no gene match: 6. The CDR3 spans 14 residues. Germline CDR1 and CDR2: SGHNT and YYREEE (reference sequence). CDR3 protein: CASSSNRGGDTQYF. The CDR3 nucleotides are TGTGCCAGCAGCTCCAACAGGGGCGGAGATACGCAGTATTTT.

This clone has a handful of counts. The DNA for the CDR3 is TGTGCCTGGAGTGTACTTGGCAGGGGGAACACTGAAGCTTTCTTT. Amino acids: CAWSVLGRGNTEAFF. The V and J genes are TRBV30 and TRBJ1-1, with D perhaps matching TRBD1 (6 bases). V was pared by 0 bases and J by 1 base, with 12 bases between. CDR3 length equals 15 residues. Germline assignment: CDR1 GTSNPN and CDR2 SVGIG (reference sequence). Together with reference TRBV30 and TRBJ1-1, the CDR3 gives the full variable domain: SQTIHQWPATLVQPVGSPLSLECTVEGTSNPNLYWYRQAAGRGLQLLFYSVGIGQISSEVPQNLSASRPQDRQFILSSKKLLLSDSGFYLCAWSVLGRGNTEAFFGQGTRLTVV.

This chain connects TRBV3-1 (or the pseudogene TRBV3-2) to TRBJ2-7; TRBD1 matches 8 bases. Germline-derived CDR1 and CDR2 are LGHDT and YNNKEL (reference sequence). Germline trimming cut 4 bases from V and 3 bases from J; bases unmatched to any gene: 2. This CDR3 is built from 13 residues. CDR3 nucleotides: TGTGCCAGCAGCCCCAGGGGGCTCTACGAGCAGTACTTC. Protein: CASSPRGLYEQYF.

The chain employs TRBV27 and TRBJ1-1, with D perhaps matching TRBD1 (6 bases). The CDR3 is 16 amino acids. V lost 6 bases to trimming and J lost 1 base, with 18 bases between them. CDR1 is MNHEY and CDR2 is SMNVEV in the germline V gene (reference sequence). The CDR3 region is CASSYESGQPNTEAFF. The CDR3 region has the DNA TGTGCCAGCAGCTATGAATCAGGACAGCCGAACACTGAAGCTTTCTTT.

V gene TRBV9 combines with J gene TRBJ2-7; 9 nucleotides match TRBD1. With 4 bases clipped from V and 5 bases from J, the junction kept 4 bases outside the gene matches. The CDR3 has 13 residues. Looked up from germline, CDR1 is SGDLS and CDR2 is YYNGEE. The CDR3 DNA follows: TGTGCCAGCAGCCAGGGACAGGGAAACGAGCAGTACTTC. Translation gives CASSQGQGNEQYF.

V is TRBV3-1 (or the pseudogene TRBV3-2) and J is TRBJ1-3; D gene ambiguous. The CDR3 consists of 12 residues. Germline V gene data show CDR1 as LGHDT and CDR2 as YNNKEL (reference sequence). V lost 3 bases and J lost 5, with 5 bases in between. The CDR3 nucleotides read TGTGCCAGCAGCCAGGTCAGAAACACCATATATTTT. Its protein product is CASSQVRNTIYF.

The genes are TRBV4-1 and TRBJ2-3; 11 positions match TRBD1. CDR1 and CDR2 (germline): MGHRA, YSYEKL. V trimming: 4 bases; J trimming: 3 bases; junction bases outside the gene matches: 9. This CDR3 has 17 amino acids. CDR3 nucleotides: TGCGCCAGCAGCCTCATCCAGCGGGACAGGGGGACAGATACGCAGTATTTT. Its translation is CASSLIQRDRGTDTQYF.

V and J are TRBV30 and TRBJ2-3; D gene ambiguous. There are 15 residues in the CDR3. V lost 0 bases and J 2 bases, leaving 12 bases between the germline ends. Per the germline V gene, CDR1 is GTSNPN and CDR2 is SVGIG (reference sequence). CDR3 amino acids: CAWSVLGGDTDTQYF. The CDR3 DNA follows: TGTGCCTGGAGTGTCCTAGGTGGAGACACAGATACGCAGTATTTT.

Concerning this clone itself: This same CDR3 is encoded by further DNA sequences in the sample. This chain joins TRBV29-1 and TRBJ1-2; 10 bases align to TRBD1. The CDR3 consists of 15 residues. Unmatched junction bases numbered 15, after V lost 7 bases and J lost 7 bases. Germline loops: CDR1 SQVTM, CDR2 ANQGSEA. In nucleotides, the CDR3 is TGCAGCGGTTATGTTGGGGGGACAGGGGAGGGTGGCTACACCTTC. It translates to CSGYVGGTGEGGYTF.

The chain has TRBV5-1 and TRBJ1-2; the D gene is possibly TRBD1 (6 bases). This CDR3 has 14 amino acids. Germline CDR1 SGHRS, CDR2 YFSETQ. V lost 6 bases and J lost 7, with 19 bases in between. The CDR3 nucleotides are TGCGCCAGCACCTCAGAACAGGGTTTCGGTGGCTACACCTTC. It encodes CASTSEQGFGGYTF. Variable domain in full (rest from reference TRBV5-1 and TRBJ1-2): KAGVTQTPRYLIKTRGQQVTLSCSPISGHRSVSWYQQTPGQGLQFLFEYFSETQRNKGNFPGRFSGRQFSNSRSEMNVSTLELGDSALYLCASTSEQGFGGYTFGSGTRLTVV.

The genes are TRBV18 and TRBJ1-4, with no clear D. Trimming left V 2 bases short and J 0 bases short, with 10 bases between. In germline, CDR1 is KGHSH, CDR2 LQKENI. The CDR3 runs to 16 residues. The CDR3 DNA is TGTGCCAGCTCACCAGTCCCACACGCAACTAATGAAAAACTGTTTTTT. Its translation is CASSPVPHATNEKLFF. The full variable domain, its missing parts supplied by reference TRBV18 and TRBJ1-4, is NAGVMQNPRHLVRRRGQEARLRCSPMKGHSHVYWYRQLPEEGLKFMVYLQKENIIDESGMPKERFSAEFPKEGPSILRIQQVVRGDSAAYFCASSPVPHATNEKLFFGSGTQLSVL.

CDR3 in amino acids: CASSFIRGPNTEAFF. For the CDR3, the DNA is TGTGCCAGCAGCTTTATCCGGGGACCGAACACTGAAGCTTTCTTT. The rearrangement uses TRBV7-3 and TRBJ1-1, with D tentatively TRBD1 (5 bases). V was cut by 3 bases and J by 1 base, with 12 bases left in between. CDR3 length equals 15 residues. In germline, CDR1 is SGHTA, CDR2 FQGTGA. Full variable domain (rest looked up from reference TRBV7-3 and TRBJ1-1): GAGVSQTPSNKVTEKGKYVELRCDPISGHTALYWYRQSLGQGPEFLIYFQGTGAADDSGLPNDRFFAVRPEGSVSTLKIQRTERGDSAVYLCASSFIRGPNTEAFFGQGTRLTVV.

The J gene is TRBJ1-5, the V gene TRBV19; D might be TRBD1 (6 bases). V lost 0 bases and J lost 2, with 17 bases in between. The CDR3 is 18 amino acids. In germline, CDR1 is LNHDA, CDR2 SQIVND (reference sequence). DNA for the CDR3: TGTGCCAGTAGTATAGAACGGGGGGCAGGTAATGGCAATCAGCCCCAGCATTTT. This sequence encodes CASSIERGAGNGNQPQHF.

V gene TRBV14 combines with J gene TRBJ2-1; D is perhaps TRBD1 or TRBD2 (5 bases each). This CDR3 comprises 16 residues. Germline lookup yields CDR1 SGHDN and CDR2 FVKESK. Trimming pared 2 bases from V and 6 bases from J, leaving 17 bases between. The DNA for the CDR3 is TGTGCCAGCAGCCAACGAGGGGCCTTTGGTGCCAATGAGCAGTTCTTC. Residues: CASSQRGAFGANEQFF.

This clone is a singleton in its sample. The V call is TRBV29-1, the J call TRBJ2-7; 7 bases are a match to TRBD2. The CDR3 spans 13 residues. V shed 7 bases, J shed 6 bases, and the junction held 12 bases outside the gene matches. CDR1 is SQVTM, CDR2 ANQGSEA, per germline. The CDR3: CSGRGVLIREQYF. In nucleotides, the CDR3 is TGCAGCGGCCGGGGGGTACTTATACGCGAGCAGTACTTC.

The V and J genes are TRBV11-2 and TRBJ2-3; D is perhaps TRBD2 (6 bases). This CDR3 is built from 15 residues. Trimming took 0 bases from V and 0 from J, leaving 7 bases between them. Germline-derived CDR1 and CDR2 are SGHAT and FQNNGV. The CDR3 DNA follows: TGTGCCAGCAGCTTAGATGGGGGGAGCACAGATACGCAGTATTTT. Amino acid sequence: CASSLDGGSTDTQYF.

The chain uses TRBV28 and TRBJ1-1; the D is unclear. This CDR3 has 17 amino acids. V was clipped by 5 bases and J by 2 bases, with 21 bases between them. The germline V gene encodes CDR1 MDHEN and CDR2 SYDVKM. CDR3 protein: CASSPTGNLVANTEAFF. CDR3 bases: TGTGCCAGCAGTCCCACGGGGAACCTGGTGGCTAACACTGAAGCTTTCTTT.

This clone was recorded only once. The rearrangement joins TRBV5-1 to TRBJ2-1; TRBD2 aligns across 9 bases. The CDR3 runs to 18 residues. In germline, CDR1 is SGHRS, CDR2 YFSETQ. V was pared by 0 bases and J by 5 bases, with 12 bases of the junction left unmatched. CDR3 in DNA: TGCGCCAGCAGCTTGGCCCTTGGCGGGGGGGCGCCCCACAATGAGCAGTTCTTC. Its protein product is CASSLALGGGAPHNEQFF.

Points on this clone: Relative to the germline gene, one junction end is altered; a read error may explain this. The rearrangement links TRBV19 to TRBJ1-5, with a weak D call TRBD1 (6 bases). In germline, CDR1 is LNHDA, CDR2 SQIVND (reference sequence). The CDR3 loop spans 14 amino acids. CDR3 sequence: CASSGAGANQLQHF. DNA of the CDR3: TGTGCCAGTAGTGGGGCGGGGGCTAATCAGCTCCAGCATTTT.

V is TRBV28 and J is TRBJ1-1; no firm D call. Germline lookup yields CDR1 MDHEN and CDR2 SYDVKM. This CDR3 is built from 14 residues. V was cut by 6 bases and J by 5 bases, with 16 bases left in between. Here the CDR3 DNA reads TGTGCCAGCAGCTTTTACAAGGAAGGTACTGAAGCTTTCTTT. This encodes CASSFYKEGTEAFF.

V gene TRBV19 combines with J gene TRBJ2-5; maybe TRBD1 (6 bases). The V end was cut by 8 bases, the J end by 0 bases, with 10 bases between. The germline V gene has CDR1 LNHDA and CDR2 SQIVND (reference sequence). The CDR3 covers 13 residues. In DNA, the CDR3 is TGTGCCAGTGCGGACAGCTACCAAGAGACCCAGTACTTC. Amino acid sequence: CASADSYQETQYF.

V gene TRBV5-1 combines with J gene TRBJ2-1; TRBD1 aligns across 9 bases. This CDR3 region has 16 residues. Looked up from germline, CDR1 is SGHRS and CDR2 is YFSETQ. V dropped 3 bases and J dropped 5; count of bases not matched to a gene: 9. The CDR3 sequence is CASSYYDRGSHNEQFF. In DNA, the CDR3 is TGCGCCAGCAGCTACTATGACAGGGGGTCCCACAATGAGCAGTTCTTC.

The chain joins TRBV25-1 to TRBJ2-3; 10 positions match TRBD1. The J segment lost 6 bases and the V segment lost 6 bases, leaving 9 bases of the junction unmatched. Germline-derived CDR1 and CDR2 are MGHDK and SYGVNS. The CDR3 sequence is 15 residues long. CDR3 DNA: TGTGCCAGCAGAGCCGGGACAGGGGCGTCGGATACGCAGTATTTT. Its translation: CASRAGTGASDTQYF.